Each of the 23 T cell receptor beta chains below was sequenced from the same sample in a study of T-cell memory formation after mild COVID-19. One entry per CDR3 protein, called by TCRdb with MiXCR from the 5' RACE reads. Of approximately 490,000 distinct CDR3 sequences listed, over 20% are singletons. The sequencing input was PBMCs or a T cell subset sorted from them (not recorded which). The receptors shown here come from an adult woman who had mild COVID-19 (a few samples of this study predate the infection). Cell type and time point are not known.

The rearrangement joins TRBV11-2 to TRBJ2-1; maybe TRBD2 (6 bases). Germline CDR1 and CDR2: SGHAT and FQNNGV. Deletions cut 5 bases from V and 2 bases from J, with 13 bases between. The CDR3 covers 15 residues. CDR3 in amino acids: CASSPLGTPYNEQFF. The CDR3 DNA reads TGTGCCAGCAGCCCCCTTGGGACTCCCTACAATGAGCAGTTCTTC.

V and J are TRBV7-9 and TRBJ1-3; D remains ambiguous. The V end was cut by 4 bases, the J end by 8 bases, with 9 bases between. The CDR3 extends over 12 amino acids. The germline V gene has CDR1 SEHNR and CDR2 FQNEAQ (reference sequence). The CDR3 reads CASSSGADTIYF. CDR3 nucleotides: TGTGCCAGCAGCTCGGGCGCGGACACCATATATTTT.

This clonotype was counted a few times. J is TRBJ2-7 and V is TRBV4-1; D gene unclear. V dropped 3 bases and J dropped 0 bases, with 9 bases sitting between them. This CDR3 has 14 residues. Per the germline V gene, CDR1 is MGHRA and CDR2 is YSYEKL. CDR3 in amino acids: CASSQGISSYEQYF. For the CDR3, the DNA is TGCGCCAGCAGCCAGGGGATTAGCTCCTACGAGCAGTACTTC.

This clonotype was recorded a few times. The chain uses TRBV11-3 and TRBJ2-5; the D call may be TRBD1 or TRBD2 (5 bases each). V was pared by 2 bases and J by 4 bases, with 26 bases between. CDR1 and CDR2 (germline): SGHNT, YENEEA. There are 19 residues in the CDR3. The CDR3 here is CASSLPSWGMGAQGETQYF. The CDR3 DNA follows: TGTGCCAGCAGCTTACCCTCATGGGGGATGGGAGCCCAAGGAGAGACCCAGTACTTC.

The V call is TRBV5-1, the J call TRBJ2-3; D is perhaps TRBD2 (6 bases). This CDR3 has 14 amino acids. The germline CDR1 and CDR2 sequences are SGHRS and YFSETQ. The V gene lost 0 bases and the J gene lost 4 bases, with 9 bases spanning the gap. The CDR3 DNA follows: TGCGCCAGCAGCTTGGACGGGGGTCCAGATACGCAGTATTTT. It codes for CASSLDGGPDTQYF.

The V call is TRBV5-4, the J call TRBJ2-1; 11 nucleotides agree with TRBD1. In germline, CDR1 is SGHNT, CDR2 YYREEE (reference sequence). The CDR3 spans 16 residues. J was trimmed by 3 bases and V by 1 base; bases with no gene match: 3. This chain's CDR3 is CASSLSGTGGYNEQFF. The CDR3 DNA is TGTGCCAGCAGCTTGTCAGGGACAGGGGGCTACAATGAGCAGTTCTTC.

The sample holds many counts of this clonotype. The J gene is TRBJ2-3, the V gene TRBV12-3 or TRBV12-4; TRBD2 agrees at 12 bases. Germline trimming cut 5 bases from V and 4 bases from J; bases unmatched to any gene: 7. The CDR3 extends over 16 amino acids. The CDR3 reads CASSIRTSGAPDTQYF. The CDR3 bases are TGTGCCAGCAGTATCCGGACTAGCGGGGCTCCAGATACGCAGTATTTT.

This clonotype was detected a few times. The V and J genes are TRBV20-1 and TRBJ2-1; D is possibly TRBD1 or TRBD2 (6 bases each). This CDR3 has 14 amino acids. V lost 4 bases and J 7 bases, leaving 17 bases between the germline ends. Germline-derived CDR1 and CDR2 are DFQATT and SNEGSKA (reference sequence). CDR3 protein: CSANQGLGGNEQFF. As DNA, the CDR3 is TGCAGTGCTAATCAGGGGTTAGGAGGGAATGAGCAGTTCTTC.

This clonotype has only a few counts. The chain combines TRBV20-1 with TRBJ1-1; D remains unclear. The V gene lost 5 bases and the J gene lost 5 bases, with 21 bases spanning the gap. The CDR3 runs 15 residues. Germline CDR1 reads DFQATT; CDR2 reads SNEGSKA (reference sequence). The CDR3 sequence is CSAPPPDRMGTEAFF. The CDR3 DNA sequence: TGCAGTGCTCCTCCACCAGACCGAATGGGGACTGAAGCTTTCTTT.

CDR3 nucleotide sequence: TGCAGTGCTAGGTCTTCCGGGACAGGGCAAGAGACCCAGTACTTC. Translated: CSARSSGTGQETQYF. V is TRBV20-1 and J is TRBJ2-5; 9 bases are shared with TRBD1. The CDR3 runs to 15 residues. The J segment lost 2 bases and the V segment lost 3 bases, leaving 7 bases of the junction unmatched. Germline V gives CDR1 DFQATT, CDR2 SNEGSKA (reference sequence).

V and J are TRBV15 and TRBJ2-2, with a weak D call TRBD2 (6 bases). This CDR3 has 14 residues. CDR1 and CDR2 (germline): LNHNV, YYDKDF (reference sequence). The ends were cut back, 5 bases at V and 7 bases at J, with 14 bases in the middle. This CDR3 is CATSSRESGGELFF. In DNA, the CDR3 is TGTGCCACCAGCTCACGGGAGAGTGGCGGGGAGCTGTTTTTT.

The sample holds a few counts of this clonotype. The genes are TRBV20-1 and TRBJ2-3; TRBD2 is a possible D gene (6 bases). This CDR3 is 12 amino acids long. Germline V gene lookup returns CDR1 DFQATT and CDR2 SNEGSKA (reference sequence). Trimming left V 7 bases short and J 3 bases short, with 11 bases between. The CDR3 here is CSVPGVTDTQYF. The CDR3 DNA follows: TGCAGTGTACCGGGAGTAACAGATACGCAGTATTTT.

Points on this clonotype: This may come from a read error, since a much larger clone is one base off. The chain recombines TRBV3-1 with TRBJ1-5; 8 bases agree with TRBD1. The CDR3 sequence is 16 residues long. Germline CDR1 LGHDT, CDR2 YNNKEL (reference sequence). In DNA, the CDR3 is TGTGCCAGCAGCCAAGGGGCCCCAGGGGGCGGTCAGCCCCATCATTTT. Translated, it gives CASSQGAPGGGQPHHF.

In this sample, this clonotype turned up a few times. V and J are TRBV5-1 and TRBJ2-4, with a weak D call TRBD2 (5 bases). Looked up from germline, CDR1 is SGHRS and CDR2 is YFSETQ. V was clipped by 0 bases and J by 13 bases, with 11 bases between them. The CDR3 is made up of 12 amino acids. The DNA of the CDR3 is TGCGCCAGCAGCTTGGCGGGATTCGGGCAGTACTTC. Amino acids: CASSLAGFGQYF. Full variable domain (remainder filled in from reference TRBV5-1 and TRBJ2-4): KAGVTQTPRYLIKTRGQQVTLSCSPISGHRSVSWYQQTPGQGLQFLFEYFSETQRNKGNFPGRFSGRQFSNSRSEMNVSTLELGDSALYLCASSLAGFGQYFGAGTRLSVL.

This clonotype appeared a few times. This chain uses TRBV7-7 with TRBJ2-1; D may be TRBD1 or TRBD2 (6 bases each). CDR3 length equals 14 residues. V gave up 0 bases and J gave up 6 bases, with 9 bases separating them. Germline loops: CDR1 SSHAT, CDR2 FNYEAQ (reference sequence). The CDR3 bases are TGTGCCAGCAGCTTAGCGGGGGGCCTCAATGAGCAGTTCTTC. Amino acid sequence: CASSLAGGLNEQFF.

This clonotype was picked up one time. Here the CDR3 DNA reads TGTGCCAGCAGCTTAGCTAGTGGGGCATGGGATCCCGTACGCTATGGCTACACCTTC. It yields the protein CASSLASGAWDPVRYGYTF. This chain joins TRBV7-2 and TRBJ1-2; TRBD1 might be the D (5 bases). Germline-derived CDR1 and CDR2 are SGHTA and FQGNSA. Between the trimmed V and J ends, which lost 0 bases and 4 bases, there was a span of 24 bases. This CDR3 is built from 19 residues.

This clonotype has more than one count but fewer than ten. The rearrangement uses TRBV30 and TRBJ2-3, with 11 bases fitting TRBD2. CDR1 GTSNPN and CDR2 SVGIG come from the germline V gene (reference sequence). This CDR3 is built from 14 residues. V trimming: 0 bases; J trimming: 9 bases; junction bases outside the gene matches: 5. The CDR3: CAWSVGLAGGTQYF. The CDR3 DNA sequence: TGTGCCTGGAGTGTAGGATTAGCGGGAGGGACGCAGTATTTT.

This clonotype was counted ten times or more. The V and J genes are TRBV6-6 and TRBJ2-7; D gene uncertain. Germline lookup yields CDR1 MNHNY and CDR2 SVGAGI (reference sequence). This CDR3 contains 14 residues. Trimming left V 7 bases short and J 3 bases short, with 16 bases between. The CDR3 DNA reads as TGTGCCAGCAAGGCACCAGGAGATCTCTACGAGCAGTACTTC. Amino acid sequence: CASKAPGDLYEQYF.

This clonotype was found a few times. The CDR3 loop reads CSARDGAGVVLETQYF. CDR3 coding DNA: TGCAGTGCTAGAGATGGGGCGGGAGTGGTGTTGGAGACCCAGTACTTC. This sequence joins TRBV20-1 and TRBJ2-5; the match to TRBD2 covers 7 bases. Germline assignment: CDR1 DFQATT and CDR2 SNEGSKA (reference sequence). The CDR3 sequence is 16 residues long. The junction had 12 bases not matched to a gene; V was cut back by 0 bases and J by 5 bases.

V usage is TRBV11-2 and J usage is TRBJ2-5, with D unresolved. The germline V and J ends were trimmed by 0 bases and 0 bases, with 8 bases remaining between them. The germline gives CDR1 SGHAT, CDR2 FQNNGV. The CDR3 covers 15 residues. The CDR3 sequence is CASSLETGYQETQYF. CDR3 nucleotide sequence: TGTGCCAGCAGCTTAGAAACGGGTTACCAAGAGACCCAGTACTTC.

V gene TRBV28 combines with J gene TRBJ2-5, with 8 nucleotides matching TRBD2. Germline loops: CDR1 MDHEN, CDR2 SYDVKM. The V segment lost 6 bases and the J segment 5 bases; nucleotides outside the gene matches: 14. The length of the CDR3 is 16 residues. This chain's CDR3 is CASSISLRTSFETQYF. CDR3 bases: TGTGCCAGCAGCATTTCCCTCAGGACTAGCTTCGAGACCCAGTACTTC.

This clonotype has just a few counts. The V and J genes are TRBV21-1 and TRBJ2-7; TRBD1 is the table's D call, not checked against the DNA. TRBV21-1 is labeled a pseudogene. The CDR3 sequence is 15 residues long. The CDR3 sequence is CASSANRGDSYEQYF. The CDR3 nucleotides are TGTGCCAGCAGCGCCAACAGGGGCGACTCCTACGAGCAGTACTTC.

The rearrangement joins TRBV9 to TRBJ2-3; no clear D gene. Trimming pared 0 bases from V and 4 bases from J, leaving 6 bases between. The V gene's germline CDR1 is SGDLS and CDR2 YYNGEE. The length of the CDR3 is 13 residues. CDR3 in DNA: TGTGCCAGCAGCGTAGGGTTCTCAGATACGCAGTATTTT. This codes for CASSVGFSDTQYF.